The 17 T cell receptor beta chains in this list originate from one sample, sequenced in a study of Ad26.COV2.S vaccination and SARS-CoV-2 variants. Sequencing was performed with immunoSEQ multiplex PCR; in TCRdb, only in-frame clones are kept and a portion is missing. The sample holds about 94,000 clones, under 90% seen once. The input for sequencing was peripheral blood, taken after recovery from COVID-19. All receptors derive from a human donor who had recovered from COVID-19.

This clone has only a few counts. The chain carries TRBV10-2 and TRBJ2-5, with no clear D. Trimming left V 3 bases short and J 3 bases short, with 11 bases between. CDR1 is WSHSY and CDR2 is SAAADI in the germline V gene. This CDR3 region has 14 residues. The CDR3 loop is CASSDLKGKETQYF. The CDR3 DNA sequence: TGCGCCAGCAGTGACCTGAAAGGGAAAGAGACCCAGTACTTC.

The chain couples TRBV7-8 to TRBJ2-1, with 8 bases identical to TRBD2. The CDR3 is made up of 17 amino acids. The germline V gene encodes CDR1 SGHVS and CDR2 FQNEAQ. The ends lost 1 base at V and 7 bases at J; junction bases unmatched: 12. The DNA of the CDR3 is TGTGCCAGCAGCTTAGGGCGGGGAAGCGGGAGACTTAATGAGCAGTTCTTC. Amino acid sequence: CASSLGRGSGRLNEQFF.

The chain joins TRBV7-9 to TRBJ2-3; tentatively, D is TRBD1 (6 bases). This CDR3 region has 16 residues. The V end was cut by 5 bases, the J end by 2 bases, with 17 bases between. Germline V gene sequence: CDR1 SEHNR, CDR2 FQNEAQ (reference sequence). The CDR3 is CASSPRGRGLTDTQYF. Written as DNA, the CDR3 is TGTGCCAGCAGCCCACGTGGCAGGGGTCTCACAGATACGCAGTATTTT.

V gene TRBV19 combines with J gene TRBJ2-5; TRBD2 matches at 12 bases. The CDR3 spans 14 residues. CDR1 and CDR2 from the germline V gene are LNHDA and SQIVND (reference sequence). With V trimmed by 6 bases and J by 3 bases, 2 bases remained unmatched. This chain's CDR3 is CASSWTSGEETQYF. The CDR3 region has the DNA TGTGCCAGTAGCTGGACTAGCGGGGAAGAGACCCAGTACTTC.

The rearrangement uses TRBV2 and TRBJ1-2, with 12 bases identical to TRBD1. The germline CDR1 and CDR2 sequences are SNHLY and FYNNEI. CDR3 length equals 15 residues. With V trimmed by 5 bases and J by 7 bases, 8 bases remained unmatched. The CDR3 here is CASSNTGTGGFGYTF. The CDR3 DNA sequence: TGTGCCAGCAGTAATACCGGGACAGGGGGCTTTGGCTACACCTTC.

Note on this clone: At one end, the junction sequence differs from germline, possibly due to a read error. The chain combines TRBV12-3 or TRBV12-4 with TRBJ1-4; TRBD1 matches at 12 bases. The CDR3 is 12 residues long. CDR3 nucleotides: TGTGCCAGCAGTTCTCCGGGACAGGGGGCCCTTTTT. Its translation: CASSSPGQGALF.

This clone was detected once. The gene calls are TRBV5-6 and TRBJ2-1; TRBD1 is a possible D gene (6 bases). Germline V gene data show CDR1 as SGHDT and CDR2 as YYEEEE. V dropped 4 bases and J dropped 7 bases, with 18 bases sitting between them. The CDR3 extends over 15 amino acids. The CDR3 DNA reads as TGTGCCAGCAGCCCATCACCAGGGGTACAAAATGAGCAGTTCTTC. This codes for CASSPSPGVQNEQFF.

The J gene is TRBJ1-1, the V gene TRBV7-3; D unresolved. V dropped 6 bases and J dropped 3 bases, with 14 bases sitting between them. Germline CDR1 SGHTA, CDR2 FQGTGA. This CDR3 is 14 amino acids long. The chain's CDR3 is CASRRMSADTEAFF. The CDR3 bases are TGTGCCAGCAGACGTATGTCGGCGGACACTGAAGCTTTCTTT.

The gene calls are TRBV7-9 and TRBJ2-3; tentatively, D is TRBD2 (5 bases). V gave up 5 bases and J gave up 0 bases, with 12 bases separating them. This CDR3 contains 15 residues. In germline, CDR1 is SEHNR, CDR2 FQNEAQ (reference sequence). The CDR3 sequence is CASSRTGSSTDTQYF. For the CDR3, the DNA is TGTGCCAGCAGCCGGACTGGCTCTAGCACAGATACGCAGTATTTT.

This clone was found once. V is TRBV9 and J is TRBJ2-3, with TRBD2 as a possible D gene (7 bases). Germline V gives CDR1 SGDLS, CDR2 YYNGEE. V was cut by 0 bases and J by 3 bases, with 14 bases left in between. The CDR3 is 16 residues long. This chain's CDR3 is CASSVAGRGTTDTQYF. DNA for the CDR3: TGTGCCAGCAGCGTAGCGGGGAGGGGGACAACAGATACGCAGTATTTT.

The V gene is TRBV7-3, the J gene TRBJ2-1; 13 bases fit TRBD2. Germline lookup yields CDR1 SGHTA and CDR2 FQGTGA. J lost 9 bases, V lost 4 bases, and 6 bases had no gene match. This CDR3 comprises 15 residues. CDR3: CASSSTSGRAVEQFF. CDR3 in DNA: TGTGCCAGCAGCTCAACTAGCGGGAGGGCCGTTGAGCAGTTCTTC.

The V call is TRBV5-4, the J call TRBJ1-4; D gene ambiguous. Germline-derived CDR1 and CDR2 are SGHNT and YYREEE (reference sequence). Between the trimmed V and J ends, which lost 4 bases and 0 bases, there was a span of 13 bases. The CDR3 consists of 16 residues. The CDR3 bases are TGTGCCAGCAGCCGAGACGTGAGGGCAACTAATGAAAAACTGTTTTTT. Translated: CASSRDVRATNEKLFF.

This chain links TRBV29-1 with TRBJ2-1; 7 bases agree with TRBD1. Trimming removed 6 bases from V and 7 bases from J; junction bases left unmatched: 15. The germline gives CDR1 SQVTM, CDR2 ANQGSEA. The CDR3 length is 15 residues. The CDR3 is CSVPKGAIWGNEQFF. The CDR3 DNA reads TGCAGCGTGCCGAAGGGGGCAATTTGGGGGAATGAGCAGTTCTTC.

The rearrangement uses TRBV12-3 or TRBV12-4 and TRBJ2-1; D is ambiguous. The CDR3 covers 11 residues. The V end was cut by 0 bases, the J end by 7 bases, with 1 base between. The CDR3 protein is CASSLANEQFF. CDR3 nucleotides: TGTGCCAGCAGTTTAGCAAATGAGCAGTTCTTC.

This chain joins TRBV12-3 or TRBV12-4 and TRBJ1-1; no reliable D call. The V gene lost 2 bases and the J gene lost 5 bases, with 9 bases spanning the gap. This CDR3 has 13 amino acids. CDR3 nucleotides: TGTGCCAGCAGTTTAAGGGTATTAACTGAAGCTTTCTTT. It is translated as CASSLRVLTEAFF.

A few counts support this clone. The chain carries TRBV7-3 and TRBJ2-3; TRBD1 aligns across 7 bases. The V gene's germline CDR1 is SGHTA and CDR2 FQGTGA. Losses at the gene ends were 4 bases for V and 9 bases for J; bases not matched to a gene: 7. The CDR3 is 13 residues long. CDR3 DNA: TGTGCCAGCAGCTCTGGGTTACAGGGGACGCAGTATTTT. Translating gives CASSSGLQGTQYF.

The chain has TRBV7-9 and TRBJ2-3; 10 bases are a match to TRBD1. The ends lost 2 bases at V and 3 bases at J; junction bases unmatched: 5. The germline V gene has CDR1 SEHNR and CDR2 FQNEAQ (reference sequence). CDR3 size: 16 residues. The CDR3 region is CASSLSRGQGTDTQYF. Here the CDR3 DNA reads TGTGCCAGCAGCTTATCCCGGGGACAGGGGACAGATACGCAGTATTTT.